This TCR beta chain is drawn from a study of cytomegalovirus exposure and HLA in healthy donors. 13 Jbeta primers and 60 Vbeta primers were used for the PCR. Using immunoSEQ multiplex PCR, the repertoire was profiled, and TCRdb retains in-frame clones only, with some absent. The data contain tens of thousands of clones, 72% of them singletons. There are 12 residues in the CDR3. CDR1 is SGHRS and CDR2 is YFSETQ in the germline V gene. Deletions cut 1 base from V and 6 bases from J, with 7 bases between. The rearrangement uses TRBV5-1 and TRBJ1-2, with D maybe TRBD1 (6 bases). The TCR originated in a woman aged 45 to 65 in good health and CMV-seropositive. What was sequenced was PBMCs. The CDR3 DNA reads TGCGCCAGCAGCTTGACAGGGCATGGCTACACCTTC. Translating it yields CASSLTGHGYTF.